This entry lists 28 T cell receptor beta chains sequenced from one sample in a study of beta chain features in type 1 diabetes. Findings and caveats of the study: TCRB CDR3s were moderately but significantly shorter in Type 1 diabetes patients in all four CD4+ subsets.

What was sequenced were expressed TCRB transcripts, since all of the isolated RNA had been reverse transcribed. TCRdb's table, derived via immunoSEQ multiplex PCR, lists solely in-frame clones and lacks some. The sample holds around 130,000 clones, roughly 17% seen once. These TCRs are of unknown antigen specificity. The specimen was central memory CD4+ T cells from blood. The receptor source for this set is a man aged 25-45 years with type 1 diabetes.

This rearrangement joins TRBV2 to TRBJ1-6; D gene ambiguous. Trimming took off 2 bases at V and 7 bases at J, with 12 bases between the two ends. The CDR3 length is 15 residues. CDR1 and CDR2 (germline): SNHLY, FYNNEI. The CDR3 here is CASSERAPSNSPLHF. In nucleotides, the CDR3 is TGTGCCAGCAGTGAAAGGGCTCCTTCGAATTCACCCCTCCACTTT.

This clone turned up a few times. V usage is TRBV4-3 and J usage is TRBJ2-3; D gene ambiguous. The CDR3 contains 14 residues. Trimming shortened V by 5 bases and J by 2 bases, and 11 bases separated the two germline ends. CDR1 is LGHNA, CDR2 YSLEER, per germline. CDR3 bases: TGCGCCAGCAGCTCGGACGGGTACACAGATACGCAGTATTTT. Its protein product is CASSSDGYTDTQYF.

This clone was counted only a few times. The CDR3 bases are TGTGCCAGCAGCTTAGCAGGGGGTGGCTATGGCTACACCTTC. It yields the protein CASSLAGGGYGYTF. V and J are TRBV7-2 and TRBJ1-2; possible D gene TRBD1, 6 bases. This CDR3 spans 14 amino acids. Trimming pared 0 bases from V and 4 bases from J, leaving 9 bases between. CDR1 and CDR2 (germline): SGHTA, FQGNSA.

This chain links TRBV11-3 with TRBJ2-2; 8 bases are shared with TRBD2. Germline lookup yields CDR1 SGHNT and CDR2 YENEEA. This CDR3 has 16 residues. V lost 2 bases, J lost 5 bases, and 7 bases stayed unmatched. This CDR3 reads CASSLRALAGTGELFF. The DNA of the CDR3 is TGTGCCAGCAGCTTACGTGCTTTAGCGGGAACCGGGGAGCTGTTTTTT.

The chain joins TRBV7-2 to TRBJ2-1; 9 bases align to TRBD1. The germline V gene encodes CDR1 SGHTA and CDR2 FQGNSA. The V gene end was trimmed by 5 bases and the J gene end by 7 bases; junction bases not matched to a gene: 6. This CDR3 region has 14 residues. CDR3 region: CASSQGQGLNEQFF. CDR3 sequence (DNA): TGTGCCAGCAGCCAGGGACAGGGTCTGAATGAGCAGTTCTTC.

This clone appeared a few times. The chain is built from TRBV2 and TRBJ1-4, with TRBD1 as a possible D gene (5 bases). Germline-derived CDR1 and CDR2 are SNHLY and FYNNEI. CDR3 size: 14 residues. Trimming removed 8 bases from V and 8 bases from J, with 18 bases in between. CDR3 in amino acids: CASGAQVNGEKLFF. CDR3 nucleotides: TGTGCCAGCGGAGCACAGGTTAACGGGGAAAAACTGTTTTTT.

V is TRBV6-1 and J is TRBJ1-6; 7 bases match TRBD1. CDR1 and CDR2 from the germline V gene are MNHNS and SASEGT. The CDR3 runs to 15 residues. V trimming: 3 bases; J trimming: 2 bases; junction bases outside the gene matches: 1. CDR3 sequence reads: CASSDGQAYNSPLHF. The CDR3 coding sequence is TGTGCCAGCAGTGACGGACAGGCCTATAATTCACCCCTCCACTTT.

The CDR3, as DNA: TGTGCCAGCAGTGTGACTAGTTACGAGCAGTACTTC. Protein: CASSVTSYEQYF. The chain recombines TRBV2 with TRBJ2-7, with D tentatively TRBD2 (6 bases). Germline CDR1 and CDR2: SNHLY and FYNNEI. The CDR3 loop spans 12 amino acids. Trimming cost V 4 bases and J 4 bases, with 8 bases left between them. Drawing the rest from reference TRBV2 and TRBJ2-7, the complete variable domain is EPEVTQTPSHQVTQMGQEVILRCVPISNHLYFYWYRQILGQKVEFLVSFYNNEISEKSEIFDDQFSVERPDGSNFTLKIRSTKLEDSAMYFCASSVTSYEQYFGPGTRLTVT.

This clone was recorded a few times. The chain recombines TRBV6-5 with TRBJ1-2, with D possibly matching TRBD1 (5 bases). Germline lookup yields CDR1 MNHEY and CDR2 SVGAGI. The CDR3 spans 15 residues. Deletions cut 0 bases from V and 4 bases from J, with 12 bases between. The CDR3 DNA reads as TGTGCCAGCAGTTACTCGCACAAGGGGCTCTATGGCTACACCTTC. Translated, it gives CASSYSHKGLYGYTF.

The chain links TRBV10-3 to TRBJ2-7; TRBD2 agrees at 10 bases. Germline-derived CDR1 and CDR2 are ENHRY and SYGVKD. The CDR3 length is 14 residues. The junction had 8 bases not matched to a gene; V was cut back by 10 bases and J by 2 bases. The CDR3 sequence is CATLAGAFTYEQYF. Here the CDR3 DNA reads TGTGCCACTCTAGCGGGGGCCTTCACCTACGAGCAGTACTTC.

The V and J genes are TRBV28 and TRBJ2-2, with D perhaps TRBD2 (6 bases). CDR1 is MDHEN and CDR2 is SYDVKM in the germline V gene. This CDR3 is built from 14 residues. The V gene lost 4 bases and the J gene lost 0 bases, with 6 bases spanning the gap. CDR3 in DNA: TGTGCCAGCAGTTGGGGGGCGAACACCGGGGAGCTGTTTTTT. Its protein product is CASSWGANTGELFF.

The chain employs TRBV6-1 and TRBJ2-3; 9 bases map to TRBD2. J was trimmed by 6 bases and V by 0 bases; bases with no gene match: 10. Germline V CDR1 and CDR2: MNHNS, SASEGT. The CDR3 has 17 residues. The CDR3: CASSEAQGGGARDTQYF. As DNA, the CDR3 is TGTGCCAGCAGTGAAGCGCAAGGCGGGGGGGCTCGGGATACGCAGTATTTT.

This clone was seen more than once but under ten times. The V gene is TRBV6-5, the J gene TRBJ2-3; D not resolved. The CDR3 totals 12 residues. The V gene's germline CDR1 is MNHEY and CDR2 SVGAGI. The V end was cut by 5 bases, the J end by 6 bases, with 9 bases between. In nucleotides, the CDR3 is TGTGCCAGCAGTAACACTTGGGATACGCAGTATTTT. Encoded protein: CASSNTWDTQYF.

Note on this clone: One end of the junction does not line up with germline, which may come from a read error. The chain uses TRBV7-7 and TRBJ2-5; 10 bases match TRBD2. Looked up from germline, CDR1 is SSHAT and CDR2 is FNYEAQ (reference sequence). This CDR3 has 16 amino acids. CDR3 nucleotides: TGTGCTAGCAGCTTGTCGAGCGGGGGGGCCGTAGAGACCCAGTACTTC. Protein: CASSLSSGGAVETQYF. Variable domain in full (rest from reference TRBV7-7 and TRBJ2-5): GAGVSQSPRYKVTKRGQDVTLRCDPISSHATLYWYQQALGQGPEFLTYFNYEAQPDKSGLPSDRFSAERPEGSISTLTIQRTEQRDSAMYRCASSLSSGGAVETQYFGPGTRLLVL.

This clone was detected many times. The CDR3 bases are TGTGCCAGTTTTGGACAGGGGACTGATGGCTACACCTTC. This encodes CASFGQGTDGYTF. The chain is built from TRBV19 and TRBJ1-2, with TRBD1 identical over 9 bases. Germline assignment: CDR1 LNHDA and CDR2 SQIVND (reference sequence). The CDR3 extends over 13 amino acids. J lost 6 bases, V lost 8 bases, and 7 bases had no gene match.

The rearrangement uses TRBV6-1 and TRBJ2-4; D unresolved. V lost 1 base to trimming and J lost 0 bases, with 4 bases between them. The CDR3 has 14 amino acids. The germline V gene encodes CDR1 MNHNS and CDR2 SASEGT. The DNA for the CDR3 is TGTGCCAGCAGTGAAGGACTAGCCAAAAACATTCAGTACTTC. Protein: CASSEGLAKNIQYF.

This clone was observed a few times. The chain has TRBV7-2 and TRBJ2-1; D ambiguous. The CDR3 has 14 residues. Trimming removed 6 bases at V and 0 bases at J, with 9 bases between. The germline gives CDR1 SGHTA, CDR2 FQGNSA. CDR3 in DNA: TGTGCCAGCAGTAGGTTCATCTCCTACAATGAGCAGTTCTTC. It specifies CASSRFISYNEQFF.

This clone showed up just a few times. This chain connects TRBV29-1 to TRBJ2-5; the match to TRBD1 covers 10 bases. The J call is in doubt because the DNA end fits TRBJ2-7 better. The CDR3 consists of 13 residues. CDR1 and CDR2 (germline): SQVTM, ANQGSEA. The chain's CDR3 is CSVERGQGNEQYF. The CDR3 nucleotides are TGCAGCGTTGAGAGGGGACAGGGGAACGAGCAGTACTTC.

This clone was detected only a few times. CDR3 in DNA: TGTGCCAGCAGGAGAAGGGACAGAGCGTATGGCTACACCTTC. It is translated as CASRRRDRAYGYTF. The chain carries TRBV19 and TRBJ1-2; 7 bases are shared with TRBD1. CDR1 is LNHDA and CDR2 is SQIVND in the germline V gene (reference sequence). The V and J ends lost 9 bases and 5 bases, in that order; junction bases with no gene match: 12. The CDR3 contains 14 residues.

The chain employs TRBV7-9 and TRBJ2-5, with D unresolved. The CDR3 totals 14 residues. Germline loops: CDR1 SEHNR, CDR2 FQNEAQ (reference sequence). V was trimmed by 0 bases and J by 4 bases, leaving 9 bases between them. CDR3 amino acids: CASSLAMGIETQYF. The DNA of the CDR3 is TGTGCCAGCAGCTTAGCGATGGGGATAGAGACCCAGTACTTC.

The chain joins TRBV19 to TRBJ2-3; D uncertain. The CDR3 extends over 14 amino acids. Germline V gene data show CDR1 as LNHDA and CDR2 as SQIVND (reference sequence). Trimming cost V 0 bases and J 1 base, with 5 bases left between them. The CDR3 sequence: CASSIEPGTDTQYF. CDR3 DNA sequence: TGTGCCAGTAGTATAGAGCCGGGCACAGATACGCAGTATTTT.

The chain links TRBV14 to TRBJ1-3; D remains ambiguous. V gave up 1 base and J gave up 0 bases, with 7 bases separating them. The germline CDR1 and CDR2 sequences are SGHDN and FVKESK. There are 15 residues in the CDR3. The CDR3 DNA follows: TGTGCCAGCAGCCAAGGGGCCTACTCTGGAAACACCATATATTTT. It translates to CASSQGAYSGNTIYF.

This clone was seen at least ten times. This chain connects TRBV11-3 to TRBJ1-2; 12 bases fit TRBD1. The germline V gene has CDR1 SGHNT and CDR2 YENEEA. The CDR3 loop spans 17 amino acids. V shed 0 bases, J shed 4 bases, and the junction held 6 bases outside the gene matches. The CDR3 loop is CASSLEGQGAISYGYTF. Here the CDR3 DNA reads TGTGCCAGCAGCTTAGAGGGACAGGGGGCGATTTCCTATGGCTACACCTTC.

The table lists this clone with a count of one. This chain links TRBV19 with TRBJ2-7, with TRBD1 matching over 8 bases. The CDR3 runs to 14 residues. The germline CDR1 and CDR2 sequences are LNHDA and SQIVND (reference sequence). Unmatched junction bases numbered 7, after V lost 4 bases and J lost 5 bases. CDR3 DNA: TGTGCCAGTAGTAGTGGACAGGGTCGGAACGAGCAGTACTTC. The encoded protein is CASSSGQGRNEQYF.

In its sample, this clone was seen a few times. V and J are TRBV19 and TRBJ2-1, with D perhaps TRBD2 (7 bases). V was clipped by 5 bases and J by 0 bases, with 14 bases between them. Germline V lookup: CDR1 LNHDA, CDR2 SQIVND (reference sequence). The CDR3 consists of 16 residues. The CDR3 reads CASSAAGASSYNEQFF. The CDR3 DNA reads TGTGCCAGTAGTGCGGCGGGGGCAAGCTCCTACAATGAGCAGTTCTTC.

The chain carries TRBV2 and TRBJ1-2; D unclear. Looked up from germline, CDR1 is SNHLY and CDR2 is FYNNEI. This CDR3 has 13 residues. V lost 0 bases and J 4 bases, leaving 6 bases between the germline ends. CDR3 in amino acids: CASSEARGYGYTF. The CDR3 DNA reads as TGTGCCAGCAGTGAAGCCAGAGGCTATGGCTACACCTTC.

The sample holds a few counts of this clone. V gene TRBV7-9 combines with J gene TRBJ2-7; D is uncertain. Germline-derived CDR1 and CDR2 are SEHNR and FQNEAQ (reference sequence). The CDR3 consists of 12 residues. V lost 5 bases to trimming and J lost 3 bases, with 8 bases between them. The CDR3 protein is CASSPDNYEQYF. The CDR3 DNA reads TGTGCCAGCAGCCCGGATAACTACGAGCAGTACTTC.

This clone showed up just a few times. The CDR3 sequence: CASSPRTSGGETQYF. DNA of the CDR3: TGTGCCAGCAGCCCGAGGACTAGCGGGGGAGAGACCCAGTACTTC. This chain links TRBV7-6 with TRBJ2-5; TRBD2 aligns across 13 bases. Germline CDR1 SGHVS, CDR2 FNYEAQ. The V and J ends lost 5 bases and 4 bases, in that order; junction bases with no gene match: 4. This CDR3 region has 15 residues.